This TCR beta chain was documented in a study of T cell repertoires in ileal Crohn's disease. Study-wide background: Surgery for a complication: stricturing in roughly 61%, penetrating in about 39%.

The germline V gene has CDR1 MNHEY and CDR2 SMNVEV (reference sequence). The V gene lost 5 bases and the J gene lost 6 bases, with 17 bases spanning the gap. This CDR3 is built from 16 residues. General study results and limits: High-frequency clones were more common in sorted CD8 than CD4 cells.

This clone has a handful of counts. Its antigen is currently unknown. Here immunoSEQ multiplex PCR was the method, and the copy in TCRdb shows in-frame clones only, minus some. The sample includes about 31,000 clones, about three quarters seen only once; the top ten take roughly 6%. The chain carries TRBV27 and TRBJ1-6; perhaps TRBD1 as D (5 bases). This TCR derives from an adult with Crohn's disease. Sequencing used ileal tissue. CDR3 DNA sequence: TGTGCCAGCAGTCCCTCGGGGGGGGGAGGTAATTCACCCCTCCACTTT. Translating it yields CASSPSGGGGNSPLHF.